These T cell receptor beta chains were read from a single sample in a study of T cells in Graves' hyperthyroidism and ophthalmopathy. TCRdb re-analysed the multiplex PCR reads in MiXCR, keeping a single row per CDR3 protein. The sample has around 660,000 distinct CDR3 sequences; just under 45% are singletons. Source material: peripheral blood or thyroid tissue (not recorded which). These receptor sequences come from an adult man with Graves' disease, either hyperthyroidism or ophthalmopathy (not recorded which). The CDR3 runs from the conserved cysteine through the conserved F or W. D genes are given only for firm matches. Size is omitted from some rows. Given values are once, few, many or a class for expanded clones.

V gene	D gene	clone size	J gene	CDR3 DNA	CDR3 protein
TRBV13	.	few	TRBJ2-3	TGTGCCAGCAGCTTCCCAGGGACTAGCACAGATACGCAGTATTTT	CASSFPGTSTDTQYF
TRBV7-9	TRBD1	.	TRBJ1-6	TGTGCCAGCAGCTCAGAGACAGGGGGCAGCGGTTCACCCCTCCACTTT	CASSSETGGSGSPLHF
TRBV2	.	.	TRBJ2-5	TGTGCCAGCAGTGGGAATGGGGGGCAAGAGACCCAGTACTTC	CASSGNGGQETQYF
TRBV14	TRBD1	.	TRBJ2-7	TGTGCCAGCAGCCCGTCGATTGGGGACAGGGACTACGAGCAGTACTTC	CASSPSIGDRDYEQYF
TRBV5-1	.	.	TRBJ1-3	TGCGCCAGCAGCGGCACTCCGGGACTAGCGGGAAACACCATATATTTT	CASSGTPGLAGNTIYF
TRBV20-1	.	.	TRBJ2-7	TGCAGTGCTAGACAGGGACTTCAGGGCGAGCAGTACTTC	CSARQGLQGEQYF
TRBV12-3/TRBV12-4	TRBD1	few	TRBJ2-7	TGTGCCAGCAGGGGGACAGGGGACTACGAGCAGTACTTC	CASRGTGDYEQYF
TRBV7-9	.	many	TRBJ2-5	TGTGCCAGCAGCCCCTTCACAGGGCAAGAGACCCAGTACTTC	CASSPFTGQETQYF
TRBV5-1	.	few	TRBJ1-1	TGCGCCAGCAGCTCGCCGGACACCCAAAGGAACACTGAAGCTTTCTTT	CASSSPDTQRNTEAFF
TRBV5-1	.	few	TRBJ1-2	TGCGCCAGCAGCTTGGCCTTGGCCGCCTATGGCTACACCTTC	CASSLALAAYGYTF
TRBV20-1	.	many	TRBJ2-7	TGCAGTGCTCATCGGGTTTACGAGCAGTACTTC	CSAHRVYEQYF
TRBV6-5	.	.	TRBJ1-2	TGTGCCAGCAGTTACTTCGGGGGAAACTATGGCTACACCTTC	CASSYFGGNYGYTF